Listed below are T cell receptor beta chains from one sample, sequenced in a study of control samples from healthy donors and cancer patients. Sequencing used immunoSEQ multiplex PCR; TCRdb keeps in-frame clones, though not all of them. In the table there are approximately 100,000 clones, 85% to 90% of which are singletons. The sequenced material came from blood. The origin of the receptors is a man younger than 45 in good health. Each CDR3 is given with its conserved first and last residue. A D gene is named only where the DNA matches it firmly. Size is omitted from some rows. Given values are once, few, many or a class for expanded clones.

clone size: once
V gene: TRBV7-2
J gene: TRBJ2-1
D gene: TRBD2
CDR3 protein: CASSPPGTSGNEQFF
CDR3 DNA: TGTGCCAGCAGCCCCCCTGGGACTAGCGGCAATGAGCAGTTCTTC

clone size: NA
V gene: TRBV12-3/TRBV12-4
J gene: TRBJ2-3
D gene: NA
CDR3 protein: CASRRDPTDTQYF
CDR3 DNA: TGTGCCAGCAGGCGCGACCCCACAGATACGCAGTATTTT

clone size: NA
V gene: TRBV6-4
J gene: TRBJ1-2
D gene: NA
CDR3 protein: CASSDSQGNGYTF
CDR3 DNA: TGTGCCAGCAGTGACTCTCAAGGGAATGGCTACACCTTC

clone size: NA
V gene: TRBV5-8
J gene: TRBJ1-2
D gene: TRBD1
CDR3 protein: CASIYRFQGENYGYTF
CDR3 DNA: TGTGCCAGCATTTACCGCTTCCAGGGGGAGAACTATGGCTACACCTTC

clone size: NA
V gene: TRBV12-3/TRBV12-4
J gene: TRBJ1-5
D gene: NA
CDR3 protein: CASSLGRDQPQHF
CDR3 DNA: TGTGCCAGCAGTTTGGGCAGAGATCAGCCCCAGCATTTT

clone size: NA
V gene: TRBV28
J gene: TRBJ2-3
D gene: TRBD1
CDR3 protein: CASSSQTGGLADTQYF
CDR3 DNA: TGTGCCAGCAGTTCCCAAACAGGGGGCCTGGCAGATACGCAGTATTTT

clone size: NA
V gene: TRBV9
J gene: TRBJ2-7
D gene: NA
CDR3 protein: CASSVGVASVLGQYF
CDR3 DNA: TGTGCCAGCAGCGTAGGTGTGGCGAGCGTGTTAGGGCAGTACTTC

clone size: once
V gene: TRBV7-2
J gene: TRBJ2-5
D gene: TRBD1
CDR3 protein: CASSLGPGQGRETQYF
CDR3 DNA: TGTGCCAGCAGCTTAGGTCCGGGACAGGGACGCGAGACCCAGTACTTC

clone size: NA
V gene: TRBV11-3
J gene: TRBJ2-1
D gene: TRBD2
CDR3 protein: CASSLGTSGVNEQFF
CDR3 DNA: TGTGCCAGCAGCTTAGGGACTAGCGGGGTCAATGAGCAGTTCTTC

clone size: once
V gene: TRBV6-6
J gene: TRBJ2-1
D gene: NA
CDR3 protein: CASTGLQASYNEQFF
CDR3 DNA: TGTGCCAGCACCGGTTTGCAAGCCTCTTACAATGAGCAGTTCTTC

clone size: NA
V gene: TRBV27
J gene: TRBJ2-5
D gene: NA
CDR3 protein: CASRISRSLQETQYF
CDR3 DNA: TGTGCCAGCAGAATTTCGAGGTCGCTCCAAGAGACCCAGTACTTC

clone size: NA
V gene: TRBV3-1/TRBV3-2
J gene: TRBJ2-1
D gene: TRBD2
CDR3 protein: CASLKTGTSGINEQFF
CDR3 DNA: TGTGCCAGCCTAAAAACCGGGACTAGCGGGATCAATGAGCAGTTCTTC

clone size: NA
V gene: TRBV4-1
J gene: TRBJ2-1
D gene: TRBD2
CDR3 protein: CASSQVTSGPYNEQFF
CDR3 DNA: TGCGCCAGCAGCCAAGTTACTAGCGGGCCGTACAATGAGCAGTTCTTC

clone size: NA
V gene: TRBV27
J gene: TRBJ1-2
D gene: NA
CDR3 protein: CASSLNRVYGYTF
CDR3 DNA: TGTGCCAGCAGTTTAAACAGGGTCTATGGCTACACCTTC

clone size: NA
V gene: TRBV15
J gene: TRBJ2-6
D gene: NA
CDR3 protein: CATSKDYSGANVLTF
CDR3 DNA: TGTGCCACCAGCAAGGATTACTCTGGGGCCAACGTCCTGACTTTC

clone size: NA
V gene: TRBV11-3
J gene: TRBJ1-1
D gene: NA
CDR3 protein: CASSLVGGMTEAFF
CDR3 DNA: TGTGCCAGCAGCTTAGTGGGGGGGATGACTGAAGCTTTCTTT

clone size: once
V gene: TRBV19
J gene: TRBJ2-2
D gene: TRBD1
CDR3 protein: CASSRGQVGELFF
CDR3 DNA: TGTGCCAGTAGTAGAGGACAGGTCGGGGAGCTGTTTTTT

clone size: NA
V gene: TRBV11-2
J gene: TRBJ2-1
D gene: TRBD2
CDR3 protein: CASSLGLANGEQFF
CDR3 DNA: TGTGCCAGCAGCTTAGGACTAGCGAATGGTGAGCAGTTCTTC

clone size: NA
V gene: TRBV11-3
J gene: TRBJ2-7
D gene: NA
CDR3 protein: CASSLAGASYEQYF
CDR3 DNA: TGTGCCAGCAGCTTAGCGGGAGCGTCCTACGAGCAGTACTTC

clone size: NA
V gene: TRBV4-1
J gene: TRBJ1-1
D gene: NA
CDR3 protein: CASSQDTGPGTEAFF
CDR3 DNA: TGCGCCAGCAGCCAAGACACAGGTCCTGGCACTGAAGCTTTCTTT

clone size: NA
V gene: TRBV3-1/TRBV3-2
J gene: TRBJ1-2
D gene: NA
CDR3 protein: CASTQAGVGYGYTF
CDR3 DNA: TGTGCCAGCACCCAAGCAGGGGTGGGCTATGGCTACACCTTC

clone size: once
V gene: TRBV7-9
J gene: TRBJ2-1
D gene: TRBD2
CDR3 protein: CASSFSGDEQFF
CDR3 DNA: TGTGCCAGCAGCTTCAGCGGGGATGAGCAGTTCTTC

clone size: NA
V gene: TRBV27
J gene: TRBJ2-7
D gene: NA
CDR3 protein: CASSLFGGLEQYF
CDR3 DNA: TGTGCCAGCAGTTTATTCGGGGGCTTGGAGCAGTACTTC

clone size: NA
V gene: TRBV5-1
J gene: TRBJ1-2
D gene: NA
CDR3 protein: CASSLSGDPYGYTF
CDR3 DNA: TGCGCCAGCAGCTTATCAGGGGACCCCTATGGCTACACCTTC

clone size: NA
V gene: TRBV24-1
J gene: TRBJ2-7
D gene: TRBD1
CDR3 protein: CATSERTGGYEQYF
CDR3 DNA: TGTGCCACCAGTGAACGGACAGGGGGGTACGAGCAGTACTTC

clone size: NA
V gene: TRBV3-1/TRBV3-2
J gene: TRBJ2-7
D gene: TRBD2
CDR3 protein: CASSLAGLAGAPYEQYF
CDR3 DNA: TGTGCCAGCAGCCTTGCGGGACTAGCGGGGGCCCCCTACGAGCAGTACTTC

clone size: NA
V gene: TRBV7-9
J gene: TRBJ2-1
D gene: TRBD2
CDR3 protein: CASSLVGGRPSEQFF
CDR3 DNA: TGTGCCAGCAGCTTAGTCGGCGGGAGGCCGAGTGAGCAGTTCTTC

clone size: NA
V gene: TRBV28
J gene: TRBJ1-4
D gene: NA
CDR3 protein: CASSISGAGNEKLFF
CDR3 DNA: TGTGCCAGCAGTATATCAGGGGCAGGGAATGAAAAACTGTTTTTT

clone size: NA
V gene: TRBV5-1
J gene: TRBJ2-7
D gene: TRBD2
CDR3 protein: CASSFQAGPYEQYF
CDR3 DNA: TGCGCCAGCAGCTTCCAAGCGGGACCCTACGAGCAGTACTTC

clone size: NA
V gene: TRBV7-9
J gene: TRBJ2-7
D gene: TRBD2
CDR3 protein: CASSHRGVTSGPKGEQYF
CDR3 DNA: TGTGCCAGCAGCCACCGGGGGGTCACTAGCGGGCCGAAAGGAGAGCAGTACTTC

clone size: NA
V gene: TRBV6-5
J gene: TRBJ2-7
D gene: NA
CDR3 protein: CASNYYEQYF
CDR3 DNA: TGTGCCAGCAATTACTACGAGCAGTACTTC

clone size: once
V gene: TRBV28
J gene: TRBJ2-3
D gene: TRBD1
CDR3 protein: CASSPPGQGTDTQYF
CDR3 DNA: TGTGCCAGCAGCCCACCGGGACAGGGAACAGATACGCAGTATTTT

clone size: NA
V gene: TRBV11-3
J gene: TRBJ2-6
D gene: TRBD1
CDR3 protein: CASSSNLGQAYSGANVLTF
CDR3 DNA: TGTGCCAGCAGCTCAAACCTAGGACAGGCCTACTCTGGGGCCAACGTCCTGACTTTC

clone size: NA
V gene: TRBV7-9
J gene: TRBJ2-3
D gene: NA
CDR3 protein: CASSPRVDPAQQYF
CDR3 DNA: TGTGCCAGCAGCCCCCGCGTTGACCCAGCACAGCAGTATTTT

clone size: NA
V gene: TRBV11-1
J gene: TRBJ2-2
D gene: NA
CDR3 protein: CASLGSNTGELFF
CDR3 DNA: TGTGCCAGCCTCGGTAGCAACACCGGGGAGCTGTTTTTT

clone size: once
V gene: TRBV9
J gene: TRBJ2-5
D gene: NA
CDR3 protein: CASSVGGVEETQYF
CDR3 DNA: TGTGCCAGCAGCGTAGGAGGGGTAGAGGAGACCCAGTACTTC

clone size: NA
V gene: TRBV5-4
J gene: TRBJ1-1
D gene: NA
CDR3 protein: CASSLKQGNTEAFF
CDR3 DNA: TGTGCCAGCAGCTTGAAACAGGGTAACACTGAAGCTTTCTTT

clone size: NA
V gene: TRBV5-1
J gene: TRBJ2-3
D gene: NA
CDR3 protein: CASSLEQVEDTQYF
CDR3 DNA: TGCGCCAGCAGCTTGGAACAGGTTGAAGATACGCAGTATTTT

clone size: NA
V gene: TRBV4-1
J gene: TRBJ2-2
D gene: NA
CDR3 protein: CASSPSRGNTGELFF
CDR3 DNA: TGCGCCAGCAGCCCCTCAAGGGGGAACACCGGGGAGCTGTTTTTT

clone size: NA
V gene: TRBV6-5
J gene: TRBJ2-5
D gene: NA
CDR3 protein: CASSWAGWETQYF
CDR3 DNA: TGTGCCAGCAGTTGGGCGGGTTGGGAGACCCAGTACTTC

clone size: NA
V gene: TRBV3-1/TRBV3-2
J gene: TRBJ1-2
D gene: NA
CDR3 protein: CASSQGQGLDGGGYTF
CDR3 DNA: TGTGCCAGCAGCCAAGGGCAGGGGTTGGATGGAGGCGGCTACACCTTC